This T cell receptor beta chain was recovered during a study of Ad26.COV2.S vaccination and SARS-CoV-2 variants. Looking at the study overall: A COV1001 Ad26.COV2.S trial-arm participant provided the sample. Intramuscular Ad26.COV2.S at 5x10^10 or 1x10^11 viral particles.

The treatment is: some 19 received Ad26.COV2.S at low or high dose, single or two shots; about 5 received placebo; per-sample allocation not given. Samples analyzed were those drawn on day 63 after the first vaccine or placebo injection. The donor's status was that of an adult aged 18-55 years in Boston. Turning to this clone: Its antigen is still unknown.

The data were produced by immunoSEQ multiplex PCR, yet TCRdb's version contains in-frame clones alone and is incomplete. Among roughly 700,000 clones listed, more than 80% were seen once. General study findings and limits: Once vaccination had occurred, spike-specific CD8+ and CD4+ T cell responses reportedly showed substantial breadth.

The CDR3 is 15 amino acids. Germline V gene data show CDR1 as SGHDN and CDR2 as FVKESK. Deletions cut 4 bases from V and 7 bases from J, with 20 bases between. V gene TRBV14 combines with J gene TRBJ2-7, with D unresolved. The TCR comes from a person between 18 and 65 years old who received the Ad26.COV2.S COVID-19 vaccine or a placebo. This sample comprised peripheral blood, obtained in a trial of Ad26.COV2.S vaccine versus placebo. The CDR3 region is CASSPQGAPSREQYF. CDR3 nucleotide sequence: TGTGCCAGCAGCCCCCAAGGAGCCCCGTCGCGGGAGCAGTACTTC.